This T cell receptor beta chain was recorded in a study of OX40 agonist ivuxolimab in advanced cancers. About the study: Two cutaneous melanoma patients and one hepatocellular carcinoma patient, three in all, had partial responses. Regarding the study as a whole: On average, CD8+ T cells showed a greater number of expanded clones than CD4+.

Sequencing used immunoSEQ multiplex PCR; TCRdb keeps in-frame clones, though not all of them. The repertoire consists of about 86,000 clones, with roughly 90% occurring once and the leading ten covering more than 0.95%. With regard to this clone: Antigen specificity is unknown.

With V trimmed by 7 bases and J by 5 bases, 6 bases remained unmatched. The CDR3 has 13 amino acids. The V gene's germline CDR1 is SNHLY and CDR2 FYNNEI. The sample consisted of CD4+ or CD8+ T cells sorted from blood, taken in a trial of the OX40 agonist ivuxolimab. The clonotype was recovered from an adult with an advanced solid tumor such as melanoma, head and neck, liver or kidney cancer. The gene calls are TRBV2 and TRBJ1-1; 8 bases match TRBD1. CDR3 sequence: CASTKDRATEAFF. The CDR3 nucleotides are TGTGCCAGCACTAAGGACAGGGCAACTGAAGCTTTCTTT.